This TCR beta chain was sequenced during a study of blood T cells in healthy people across ages. Every sample gave at least 6 micrograms of total RNA when it was extracted. V shed 0 bases and J 1 base; nucleotides not matched to a gene: 9. Germline loops: CDR1 MNHEY, CDR2 SVGAGI. CDR3 length: 18 residues. Primed by a sample-barcoded 5' primer and a J-beta primer mix, a second PCR proceeded for 7 to 11 cycles. TCRdb used MiXCR to reprocess the 5' RACE reads, holding one entry per CDR3 protein. The repertoire has 450,000 to 650,000 distinct CDR3 sequences, approximately 25% of them found once; the top ten carry 8.7%. These data also formed part of another study, on T cells of mothers and their children. That study reports: The second PCR used the M1S primer, and this primer added sample barcodes and 2-4 random nucleotides.

The sample consisted of blood. This chain joins TRBV6-5 and TRBJ2-4; 7 bases match TRBD2. The sequence came from a boy younger than 18 in good health. DNA of the CDR3: TGTGCCAGCAGTTACTCGATAGTGGGGGAGGGGGCCAAAAACATTCAGTACTTC. This gives the protein CASSYSIVGEGAKNIQYF.